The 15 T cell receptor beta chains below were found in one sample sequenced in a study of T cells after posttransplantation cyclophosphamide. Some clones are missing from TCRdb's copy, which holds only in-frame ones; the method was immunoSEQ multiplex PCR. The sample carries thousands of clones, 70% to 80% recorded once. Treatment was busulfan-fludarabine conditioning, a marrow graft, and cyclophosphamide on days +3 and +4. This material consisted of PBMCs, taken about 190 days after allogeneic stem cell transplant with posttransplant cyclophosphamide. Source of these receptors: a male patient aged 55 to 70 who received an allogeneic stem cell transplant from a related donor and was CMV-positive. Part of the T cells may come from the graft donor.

The CDR3 DNA follows: TGTGCCAGCCTTCAGGGTCCACCGTACGGGGAGCTGTTTTTT. Translated: CASLQGPPYGELFF. This chain uses TRBV7-2 with TRBJ2-2; TRBD1 is a possible D gene (5 bases). Germline V gene sequence: CDR1 SGHTA, CDR2 FQGNSA. CDR3 length equals 14 residues. The V gene lost 8 bases and the J gene lost 7 bases, with 17 bases spanning the gap.

CDR3 in DNA: TGTGCCAGCAGCGCCCGGGACAGGGGGGACACCGGGGAGCTGTTTTTT. Protein: CASSARDRGDTGELFF. The rearrangement uses TRBV5-6 and TRBJ2-2; 11 nucleotides align to TRBD1. V shed 4 bases, J shed 3 bases, and the junction held 5 bases outside the gene matches. Germline V gives CDR1 SGHDT, CDR2 YYEEEE. The CDR3 length is 16 residues.

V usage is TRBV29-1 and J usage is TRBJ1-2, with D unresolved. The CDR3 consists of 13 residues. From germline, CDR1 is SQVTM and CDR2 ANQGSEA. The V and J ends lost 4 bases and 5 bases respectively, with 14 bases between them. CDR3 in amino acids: CSVAADDLYGYTF. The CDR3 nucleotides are TGCAGCGTTGCGGCGGATGACCTTTATGGCTACACCTTC.

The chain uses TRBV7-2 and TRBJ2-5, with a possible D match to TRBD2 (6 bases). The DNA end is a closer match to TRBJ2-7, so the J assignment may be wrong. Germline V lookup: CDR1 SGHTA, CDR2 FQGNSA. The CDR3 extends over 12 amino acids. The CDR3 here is CASSPRGNEQYF. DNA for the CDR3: TGTGCCAGCAGCCCTCGGGGGAACGAGCAGTACTTC.

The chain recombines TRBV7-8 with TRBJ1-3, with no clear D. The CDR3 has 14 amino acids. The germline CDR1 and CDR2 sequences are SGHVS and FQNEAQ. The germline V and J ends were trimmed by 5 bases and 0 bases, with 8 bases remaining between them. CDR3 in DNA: TGTGCCAGCAGCGCATGGGCCTCTGGAAACACCATATATTTT. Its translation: CASSAWASGNTIYF.

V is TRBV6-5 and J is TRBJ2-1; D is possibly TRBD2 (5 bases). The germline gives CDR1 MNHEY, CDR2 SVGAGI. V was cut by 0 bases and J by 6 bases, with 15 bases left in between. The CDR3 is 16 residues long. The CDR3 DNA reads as TGTGCCAGCAGTTACTCGTTAGCGCCTCGCCCCAATGAGCAGTTCTTC. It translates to CASSYSLAPRPNEQFF.

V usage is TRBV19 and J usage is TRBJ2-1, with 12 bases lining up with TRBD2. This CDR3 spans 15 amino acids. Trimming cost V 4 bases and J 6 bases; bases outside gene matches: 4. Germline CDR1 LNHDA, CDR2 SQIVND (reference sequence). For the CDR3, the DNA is TGTGCCAGTAGTACGACTAGCGGGAGTCTCAATGAGCAGTTCTTC. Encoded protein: CASSTTSGSLNEQFF.

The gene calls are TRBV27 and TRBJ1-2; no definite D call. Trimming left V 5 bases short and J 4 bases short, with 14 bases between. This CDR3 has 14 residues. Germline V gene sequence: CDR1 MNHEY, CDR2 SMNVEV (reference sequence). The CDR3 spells CASSGLGAPYGYTF. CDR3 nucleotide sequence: TGTGCCAGCAGTGGACTCGGAGCCCCCTATGGCTACACCTTC.

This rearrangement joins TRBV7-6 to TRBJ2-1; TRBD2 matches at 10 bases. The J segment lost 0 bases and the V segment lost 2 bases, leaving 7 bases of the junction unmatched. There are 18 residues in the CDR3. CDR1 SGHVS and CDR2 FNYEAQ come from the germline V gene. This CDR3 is CASSLLWASGSSYNEQFF. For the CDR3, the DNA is TGTGCCAGCAGCTTACTGTGGGCTAGCGGGAGCTCCTACAATGAGCAGTTCTTC.

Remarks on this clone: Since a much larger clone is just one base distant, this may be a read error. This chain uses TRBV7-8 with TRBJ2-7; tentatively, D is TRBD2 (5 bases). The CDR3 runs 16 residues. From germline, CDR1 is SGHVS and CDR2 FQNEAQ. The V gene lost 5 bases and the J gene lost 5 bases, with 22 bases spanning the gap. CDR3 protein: CASSRPRADYANEQYF. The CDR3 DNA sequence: TGTGCCAGCAGCCGCCCCCGCGCCGACTACGCCAACGAGCAGTACTTC.

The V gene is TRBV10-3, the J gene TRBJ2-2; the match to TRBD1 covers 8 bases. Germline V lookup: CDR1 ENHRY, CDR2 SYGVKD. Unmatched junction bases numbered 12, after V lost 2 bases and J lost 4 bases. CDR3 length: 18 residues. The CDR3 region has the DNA TGTGCCATCAGTGAGGACGAGACCAGGGGGCAGGGCACCGGGGAGCTGTTTTTT. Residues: CAISEDETRGQGTGELFF.

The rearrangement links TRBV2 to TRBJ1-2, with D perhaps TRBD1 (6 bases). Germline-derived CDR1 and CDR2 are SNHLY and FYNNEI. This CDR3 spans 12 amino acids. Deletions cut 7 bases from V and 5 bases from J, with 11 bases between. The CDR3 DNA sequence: TGTGCCAGCAAACAGGGAATGTATGGCTACACCTTC. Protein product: CASKQGMYGYTF.

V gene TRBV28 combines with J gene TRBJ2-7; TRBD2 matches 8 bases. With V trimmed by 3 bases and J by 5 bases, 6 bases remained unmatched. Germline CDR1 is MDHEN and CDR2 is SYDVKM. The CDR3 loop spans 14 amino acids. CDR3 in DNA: TGTGCCAGCAGTTTTGGAGCGGGAGAGGACGAGCAGTACTTC. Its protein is CASSFGAGEDEQYF.

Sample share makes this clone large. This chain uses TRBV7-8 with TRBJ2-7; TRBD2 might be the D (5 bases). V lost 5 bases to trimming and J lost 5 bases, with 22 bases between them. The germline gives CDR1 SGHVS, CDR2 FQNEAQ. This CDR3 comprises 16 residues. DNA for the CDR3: TGTGCCAGCAGCCACCCCCGCGCCGACTACGCCAACGAGCAGTACTTC. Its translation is CASSHPRADYANEQYF.

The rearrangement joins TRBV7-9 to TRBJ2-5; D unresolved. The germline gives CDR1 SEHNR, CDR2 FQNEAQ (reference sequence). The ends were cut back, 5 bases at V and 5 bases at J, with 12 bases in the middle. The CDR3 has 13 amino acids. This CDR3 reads CASSPRSRETQYF. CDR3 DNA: TGTGCCAGCAGCCCTCGAAGCAGGGAGACCCAGTACTTC.